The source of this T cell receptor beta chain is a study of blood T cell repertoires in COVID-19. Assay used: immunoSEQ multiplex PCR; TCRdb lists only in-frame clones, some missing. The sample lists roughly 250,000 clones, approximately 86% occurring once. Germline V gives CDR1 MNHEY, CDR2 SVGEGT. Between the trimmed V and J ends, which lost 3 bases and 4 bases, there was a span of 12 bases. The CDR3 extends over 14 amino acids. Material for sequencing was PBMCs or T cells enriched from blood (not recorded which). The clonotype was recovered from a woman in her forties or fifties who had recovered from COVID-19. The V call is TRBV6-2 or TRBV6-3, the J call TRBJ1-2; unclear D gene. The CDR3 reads CASSYVAASYGYTF. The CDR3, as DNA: TGTGCCAGCAGTTATGTGGCGGCATCCTATGGCTACACCTTC.